These 6 T cell receptor beta chains were all obtained from the same sample, sequenced in a study of a mutant IDH1 vaccine in newly diagnosed glioma. Specified time point: week 47, end of study. Each vaccine dose was 300 ug of mutant IDH1 20-mer peptide, with topical imiquimod. These receptors' targets are unknown. Method: immunoSEQ multiplex PCR; TCRdb's copy keeps in-frame clones and lacks some. The table includes about 94,000 clones, roughly 89% detected once. The input for sequencing was PBMCs, taken from a glioma patient whose treatment included an IDH1 peptide vaccine. The origin of the receptors is a woman between 45 and 60 years old with glioma.

The chain recombines TRBV5-1 with TRBJ1-1; D not certain. Trimming removed 6 bases from V and 5 bases from J, with 8 bases in between. CDR3 length equals 11 residues. Germline V gives CDR1 SGHRS, CDR2 YFSETQ. CDR3 nucleotides: TGCGCCAGCAACGCGGGGACTGAAGCTTTCTTT. Its protein is CASNAGTEAFF.

This chain joins TRBV6-4 and TRBJ2-1; 9 nucleotides align to TRBD1. J was trimmed by 7 bases and V by 0 bases; bases with no gene match: 7. CDR1 is MRHNA and CDR2 is SNTAGT in the germline V gene. The CDR3 totals 16 residues. CDR3 residues: CASSDSKGQGSNEQFF. CDR3 DNA sequence: TGTGCCAGCAGTGACTCGAAGGGACAGGGAAGTAATGAGCAGTTCTTC.

The V call is TRBV28, the J call TRBJ2-3, with TRBD2 matching 7 bases. Germline V lookup: CDR1 MDHEN, CDR2 SYDVKM. CDR3 size: 14 residues. V lost 10 bases, J lost 2 bases, and 9 bases stayed unmatched. The DNA of the CDR3 is TGTGCCACCGGGGGGAGGGGTAACACAGATACGCAGTATTTT. It yields the protein CATGGRGNTDTQYF. The complete variable domain, with remaining parts taken from reference TRBV28 and TRBJ2-3, reads DVKVTQSSRYLVKRTGEKVFLECVQDMDHENMFWYRQDPGLGLRLIYFSYDVKMKEKGDIPEGYSVSREKKERFSLILESASTNQTSMYLCATGGRGNTDTQYFGPGTRLTVL.

The J gene is TRBJ2-5, the V gene TRBV10-1; TRBD2 might be the D (6 bases). V lost 2 bases, J lost 1 base, and 8 bases lay in between. This CDR3 has 14 residues. Germline values: CDR1 WNHNN, CDR2 SYGVQD (reference sequence). The CDR3 is CASSEGGSQETQYF. The CDR3 region has the DNA TGCGCCAGCAGTGAGGGAGGGAGCCAAGAGACCCAGTACTTC.

This sequence joins TRBV27 and TRBJ1-4; D ambiguous. Trimming stripped 3 bases from V and 4 bases from J, with 9 bases between. The CDR3 length is 14 residues. In germline, CDR1 is MNHEY, CDR2 SMNVEV (reference sequence). The CDR3 DNA follows: TGTGCCAGCAGTTTTAACAGTCATAATGAAAAACTGTTTTTT. Translated, it gives CASSFNSHNEKLFF. Filled out from reference TRBV27 and TRBJ1-4, the complete variable domain reads EAQVTQNPRYLITVTGKKLTVTCSQNMNHEYMSWYRQDPGLGLRQIYYSMNVEVTDKGDVPEGYKVSRKEKRNFPLILESPSPNQTSLYFCASSFNSHNEKLFFGSGTQLSVL.

The chain employs TRBV25-1 and TRBJ1-6, with D hard to call. CDR3 length: 11 residues. Trimming stripped 4 bases from V and 6 bases from J, with 1 base between. Germline CDR1 MGHDK, CDR2 SYGVNS. The CDR3 is CASSGNSPLHF. The CDR3 bases are TGTGCCAGCAGTGGTAATTCACCCCTCCACTTT.